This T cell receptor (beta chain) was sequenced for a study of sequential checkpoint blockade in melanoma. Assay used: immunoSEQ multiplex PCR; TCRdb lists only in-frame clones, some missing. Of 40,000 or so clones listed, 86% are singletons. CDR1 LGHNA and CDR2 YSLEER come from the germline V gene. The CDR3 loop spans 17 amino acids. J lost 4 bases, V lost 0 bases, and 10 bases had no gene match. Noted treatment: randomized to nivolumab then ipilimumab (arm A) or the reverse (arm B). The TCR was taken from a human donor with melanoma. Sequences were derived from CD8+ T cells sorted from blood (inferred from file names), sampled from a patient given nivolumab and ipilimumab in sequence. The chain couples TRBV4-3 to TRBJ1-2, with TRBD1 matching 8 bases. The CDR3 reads CASSQDHINRGSYGYTF. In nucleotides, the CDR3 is TGCGCCAGCAGCCAAGACCATATCAACAGGGGGAGCTATGGCTACACCTTC.